These 15 T cell receptor beta chains were sequenced from one sample in a study of CD8+CD57+ T cells in acquired aplastic anemia. Genomic DNA provided the template from which TCR beta VDJ and CDR3 profiles were obtained. A single record per CDR3 protein comes from TCRdb applying MiXCR to the reads. The table has about 100,000 distinct CDR3 sequences, around half seen once. Sequenced: sorted CD4+, CD8+, or CD8+CD57+ T cells (not recorded which) from PBMCs. The receptors shown here come from a human donor in good health, serving as a control.

The rearrangement uses TRBV7-2 and TRBJ1-2, with unresolved D. Per the germline V gene, CDR1 is SGHTA and CDR2 is FQGNSA. The V and J ends lost 5 bases and 6 bases respectively, with 19 bases between them. The CDR3 spans 15 residues. CDR3 nucleotide sequence: TGTGCCAGCAGCGACACTCGGGCGCACAGTCATGGCTACACCTTC. Amino acid sequence: CASSDTRAHSHGYTF.

This clonotype was seen a few times. The rearrangement links TRBV2 to TRBJ2-7; D possibly corresponds to TRBD1 (6 bases). The V end was cut by 4 bases, the J end by 9 bases, with 13 bases between. The length of the CDR3 is 12 residues. The germline V gene has CDR1 SNHLY and CDR2 FYNNEI. The CDR3 region has the DNA TGTGCCAGCAGTGTGATAGGGGGAGTGCAGTACGTC. The encoded protein is CASSVIGGVQYV.

As regards this clonotype: A junction boundary mismatches the germline segment, possibly from a read error. The V and J genes are TRBV10-3 and TRBJ2-3, with 10 bases aligning to TRBD2. There are 16 residues in the CDR3. Germline CDR1 and CDR2: ENHRY and SYGVKD. The CDR3 bases are TGTGCCAGCAGTCCTTTAGCGGGGGGACGCCAGGATACGCGGTATTTT. As protein: CASSPLAGGRQDTRYF.

This clonotype was detected a few times. The V gene is TRBV7-6, the J gene TRBJ2-3; D gene uncertain. CDR3 size: 13 residues. V was pared by 0 bases and J by 5 bases, with 6 bases between. Germline loops: CDR1 SGHVS, CDR2 FNYEAQ. The DNA for the CDR3 is TGTGCCAGCAGCTTAGCCCCCGGAGATACGCAGTATTTT. Translation gives CASSLAPGDTQYF.

About this clonotype: Its ends do not fully match the called genes, so a read error is possible. This rearrangement joins TRBV24-1 to TRBJ2-5; 11 bases agree with TRBD2. The CDR3 contains 16 residues. Germline loops: CDR1 KGHDR, CDR2 SFDVKD. Written as DNA, the CDR3 is TGTGCCATCAGTGAATCCCTAGCGGGGGGACAAGAGACCCAGTACTTC. Protein product: CAISESLAGGQETQYF.

CDR3 in amino acids: CASSDSRGGRGIKNEQYF. CDR3 bases: TGTGCCAGCAGTGACTCGCGGGGGGGCAGGGGGATCAAAAACGAGCAGTACTTC. The chain links TRBV25-1 to TRBJ2-7, with 9 bases aligning to TRBD2. In germline, CDR1 is MGHDK, CDR2 SYGVNS. V gave up 3 bases and J gave up 5 bases; unmatched junction bases: 17. This CDR3 has 18 residues.

This clonotype was found many times. The chain links TRBV20-1 to TRBJ1-1; possible D gene TRBD1, 6 bases. This CDR3 spans 14 amino acids. Trimming shortened V by 0 bases and J by 1 base, and 9 bases separated the two germline ends. Germline lookup yields CDR1 DFQATT and CDR2 SNEGSKA (reference sequence). The CDR3 DNA reads as TGCAGTGCTAGAGAGTACAGGGCGAACACTGAAGCTTTCTTT. This codes for CSAREYRANTEAFF.

V gene TRBV2 combines with J gene TRBJ1-1; D call uncertain. The V end lost 4 bases, the J end lost 0 bases, and 9 bases lay between the germline ends. Germline CDR1 is SNHLY and CDR2 is FYNNEI. This CDR3 comprises 14 residues. The CDR3 nucleotides read TGTGCCAGCAGTGTTCAGCTTATGAACACTGAAGCTTTCTTT. Translating it yields CASSVQLMNTEAFF.

This rearrangement joins TRBV30 to TRBJ2-3, with 10 bases that match TRBD2. Germline CDR1 is GTSNPN and CDR2 is SVGIG (reference sequence). The CDR3 has 14 amino acids. The V and J ends lost 8 bases and 5 bases, in that order; junction bases with no gene match: 10. The CDR3, as DNA: TGTGCCAGTAGTAGCGGGGGGACGGTAGATACGCAGTATTTT. It codes for CASSSGGTVDTQYF.

This clonotype was recorded many times. The chain joins TRBV7-9 to TRBJ2-7; 7 nucleotides match TRBD1. Germline V gene lookup returns CDR1 SEHNR and CDR2 FQNEAQ (reference sequence). There are 14 residues in the CDR3. With 5 bases clipped from V and 3 bases from J, the junction kept 7 bases outside the gene matches. The CDR3 sequence: CASSPPGGSYEQYF. The CDR3 DNA sequence: TGTGCCAGCAGCCCGCCAGGGGGTAGCTACGAGCAGTACTTC.

The rearrangement joins TRBV2 to TRBJ2-2; D is possibly TRBD1 or TRBD2 (5 bases each). Germline V gene sequence: CDR1 SNHLY, CDR2 FYNNEI. The CDR3 length is 11 residues. The ends were cut back, 6 bases at V and 6 bases at J, with 5 bases in the middle. The CDR3 nucleotides are TGTGCCAGCAGGGGGGCCGGGGAGCTGTTTTTT. It encodes CASRGAGELFF.

CDR3 loop: CASSETAYSPLHF. The CDR3 nucleotides read TGTGCCAGCAGTGAGACAGCATATTCACCCCTCCACTTT. The chain combines TRBV2 with TRBJ1-6; D is possibly TRBD1 (5 bases). Germline V gene data show CDR1 as SNHLY and CDR2 as FYNNEI. The CDR3 has 13 residues. V lost 3 bases and J lost 8, with 8 bases in between.

Many counts were recorded for this clonotype. A junction boundary mismatches the germline segment, possibly from a read error. The chain combines TRBV27 with TRBJ2-5, with 7 bases fitting TRBD1. The germline gives CDR1 MNHEY, CDR2 SMNVEV (reference sequence). This CDR3 comprises 14 residues. In DNA, the CDR3 is TGTGCCAGCAGTCTATCGGACAGGCAAGAGACCCAGTACTTC. Amino acid sequence: CASSLSDRQETQYF.

V gene TRBV29-1 combines with J gene TRBJ2-7; weak D call: TRBD1 (5 bases). Trimming stripped 0 bases from V and 3 bases from J, with 15 bases between. The V gene's germline CDR1 is SQVTM and CDR2 ANQGSEA. CDR3 size: 15 residues. CDR3 in amino acids: CSVEEGQSGSYEQYF. The CDR3 bases are TGCAGCGTTGAAGAAGGACAATCCGGAAGCTACGAGCAGTACTTC.

This clonotype occurred many times. The J gene is TRBJ1-1, the V gene TRBV12-3 or TRBV12-4, with 8 positions matching TRBD1. Germline trimming cut 5 bases from V and 0 bases from J; bases unmatched to any gene: 5. This CDR3 is 15 amino acids long. Written as DNA, the CDR3 is TGTGCCAGCAGTCCAAGGGACAGGTTGAACACTGAAGCTTTCTTT. Translating it yields CASSPRDRLNTEAFF.